Listed below are T cell receptor beta chains from one sample, sequenced in a study of blood T cell repertoires in COVID-19. The repertoire was sequenced with immunoSEQ multiplex PCR; TCRdb's copy has only in-frame clones and lacks some. The sample holds some 120,000 clones; roughly four fifths are singletons and the top ten take 4.5% to 6%. Sequenced: peripheral blood. The receptors here all came from a man older than 75 with COVID-19, enrolled during active disease. The CDR3 runs from the conserved cysteine through the conserved F or W. D genes are given only for firm matches. Clone size is stated in some rows and not others, as once, few, many or a class when expanded.

clone size	V gene	D gene	J gene	CDR3 protein	CDR3 DNA
few	TRBV5-5	TRBD1	TRBJ1-2	CASSTWTGTDGYTF	TGTGCCAGCAGCACATGGACAGGGACCGATGGCTACACCTTC
.	TRBV19	.	TRBJ1-1	CASSIGGRLMNTEAFF	TGTGCCAGTAGTATCGGAGGCAGATTGATGAACACTGAAGCTTTCTTT
.	TRBV27	TRBD2	TRBJ2-3	CASSLLHSLAGTDTQYF	TGTGCCAGCAGTTTATTGCACTCACTAGCGGGCACAGATACGCAGTATTTT
.	TRBV5-1	.	TRBJ2-7	CASSLGRVVDHEQYF	TGCGCCAGCAGCCTGGGACGGGTCGTCGACCACGAGCAGTACTTC
.	TRBV13	.	TRBJ2-5	CASSPWDFQETQYF	TGTGCCAGCAGCCCTTGGGACTTCCAAGAGACCCAGTACTTC
.	TRBV6-2/TRBV6-3	TRBD1	TRBJ1-6	CASSLTGGRTPLHF	TGTGCCAGCAGCCTTACAGGGGGCAGGACACCCCTCCACTTT
.	TRBV11-1	TRBD1	TRBJ1-2	CASSFGQGGYGYTF	TGTGCCAGCAGCTTTGGACAGGGTGGCTATGGCTACACCTTC
.	TRBV4-3	TRBD1	TRBJ2-1	CASSQELGTAGGNEQFF	TGCGCCAGCAGCCAAGAGTTGGGGACAGCCGGAGGTAATGAGCAGTTCTTC
.	TRBV7-8	TRBD2	TRBJ2-7	CASSPGPTSGRPYEQYF	TGTGCCAGCAGCCCTGGGCCCACTAGCGGGAGACCCTACGAGCAGTACTTC
.	TRBV10-3	.	TRBJ1-1	CAISESDNGVSEAFF	TGTGCCATCAGTGAGTCGGATAACGGGGTGAGTGAAGCTTTCTTT
.	TRBV29-1	.	TRBJ2-3	CSLRSGGGADTQYF	TGCAGCCTCCGATCGGGGGGCGGCGCAGATACGCAGTATTTT
once	TRBV19	TRBD1	TRBJ2-3	CASGITGERTDTQYF	TGTGCCAGCGGAATAACAGGGGAACGGACAGATACGCAGTATTTT
.	TRBV7-9	.	TRBJ1-1	CASTPPGGTEAFF	TGTGCCAGCACCCCGCCGGGAGGCACTGAAGCTTTCTTT
.	TRBV2	TRBD1	TRBJ2-5	CASSVQGVGETQYF	TGTGCCAGCAGTGTACAGGGGGTAGGGGAGACCCAGTACTTC
.	TRBV4-3	TRBD2	TRBJ2-1	CASSPHRRGLAGGNEQFF	TGCGCCAGCAGCCCACACAGGAGGGGACTAGCGGGAGGCAATGAGCAGTTCTTC
.	TRBV4-1	TRBD1	TRBJ2-7	CASSQGRTGFGEQYF	TGCGCCAGCAGCCAAGGACGGACAGGGTTCGGCGAGCAGTACTTC
.	TRBV7-9	TRBD1	TRBJ2-4	CASSLEGQADIQYF	TGTGCCAGCAGCTTAGAGGGACAGGCAGACATTCAGTACTTC
.	TRBV28	TRBD2	TRBJ2-1	CASSPGLAGEGNEQFF	TGTGCCAGCAGCCCCGGGCTAGCGGGAGAGGGCAATGAGCAGTTCTTC
once	TRBV19	TRBD1	TRBJ2-6	CASSIWTGKVGTGANVLTF	TGTGCCAGTAGTATCTGGACAGGAAAAGTTGGTACTGGGGCCAACGTCCTGACTTTC
.	TRBV2	.	TRBJ1-2	CASRAADRLYGYTF	TGTGCCAGCAGAGCCGCTGACAGGCTCTATGGCTACACCTTC
.	TRBV18	TRBD1	TRBJ1-2	CASSPVQGANYGYTF	TGTGCCAGCTCACCGGTGCAGGGGGCTAACTATGGCTACACCTTC
.	TRBV11-2	.	TRBJ1-1	CASSLVLQGGEAFF	TGTGCCAGCAGCTTGGTACTCCAGGGAGGGGAAGCTTTCTTT
.	TRBV6-5	.	TRBJ1-1	CASSNLPMNTEAFF	TGTGCCAGCAGTAACCTACCCATGAACACTGAAGCTTTCTTT
few	TRBV20-1	TRBD2	TRBJ2-1	CSASSPLAGKGYEQFF	TGCAGTGCTAGTTCCCCCCTAGCGGGGAAGGGCTATGAGCAGTTCTTC
.	TRBV5-6	.	TRBJ1-3	CASSLTAQGHFSGNTIYF	TGTGCCAGCAGCCTAACGGCCCAGGGACATTTCTCTGGAAACACCATATATTTT
.	TRBV23-1	.	TRBJ1-5	CASSQSRTGGQPQHF	TGCGCCAGCAGTCAATCAAGGACGGGGGGCCAGCCCCAGCATTTT
.	TRBV18	TRBD2	TRBJ2-7	CASSPGTSDYEQYF	TGTGCCAGCTCACCCGGGACTAGCGACTACGAGCAGTACTTC
once	TRBV6-2/TRBV6-3	.	TRBJ2-7	CASSSVTGSVYSYEQYF	TGTGCCAGCAGTTCCGTAACAGGGTCCGTATACTCCTACGAGCAGTACTTC
.	TRBV6-2/TRBV6-3	TRBD1	TRBJ2-5	CASSYSRDRGNQETQYF	TGTGCCAGCAGTTACTCCCGGGACAGGGGCAACCAAGAGACCCAGTACTTC
.	TRBV5-4	TRBD1	TRBJ1-3	CASSGTGVRSGNTIYF	TGTGCCAGCAGCGGAACAGGGGTCCGATCTGGAAACACCATATATTTT
.	TRBV5-6	TRBD2	TRBJ2-7	CASSVGLVASYEQYF	TGTGCCAGCAGCGTCGGACTAGTAGCTTCTTACGAGCAGTACTTC
.	TRBV27	TRBD1	TRBJ2-7	CASSLIGTGGEQYF	TGTGCCAGCAGTTTAATCGGAACAGGGGGCGAGCAATACTTC
.	TRBV6-5	.	TRBJ2-6	CASRAGANVLTF	TGTGCCAGCAGAGCCGGGGCCAACGTCCTGACTTTC
.	TRBV2	.	TRBJ2-5	CASGRALQETQYF	TGTGCCAGCGGCAGGGCCCTCCAAGAGACCCAGTACTTC
.	TRBV7-2	TRBD1	TRBJ1-5	CASSPKTGDNQPQHF	TGTGCCAGCAGCCCAAAAACAGGGGACAATCAGCCCCAGCATTTT
.	TRBV24-1	.	TRBJ2-5	CATSDQASAKETQYF	TGTGCCACCAGTGATCAAGCCAGCGCGAAAGAGACCCAGTACTTC
.	TRBV2	.	TRBJ1-2	CASSAQKGGNYGYTF	TGTGCCAGCAGCGCCCAAAAGGGAGGGAACTATGGCTACACCTTC
few	TRBV12-5	.	TRBJ1-2	CASGLWGDGDGYTF	TGTGCTAGTGGTTTGTGGGGGGACGGGGATGGCTACACCTTC
.	TRBV5-1	.	TRBJ1-1	CASSFRGVDTEAFF	TGCGCCAGCAGCTTCAGGGGAGTAGACACTGAAGCTTTCTTT
.	TRBV7-2	TRBD2	TRBJ2-3	CASSLDGGSPYF	TGTGCCAGCAGCTTAGACGGCGGGAGTCCTTATTTT
.	TRBV11-3	.	TRBJ1-1	CASSLRGMNTEAFF	TGTGCCAGCAGCTTACGAGGCATGAACACTGAAGCTTTCTTT
.	TRBV28	.	TRBJ2-7	CASSLAGDEQYF	TGTGCCAGCAGTTTAGCCGGGGACGAGCAGTACTTC